The entry below describes one T cell receptor beta chain. Per the authors' pipeline: The assay estimated nucleated cells by amplifying reference gene primers. The protocol was immunoSEQ multiplex PCR, while the TCRdb copy is restricted to in-frame clones and leaves out a portion. The V and J calls and clone size were taken over from that table, and D and trimming were inferred from the DNA. There are 300,000 to 350,000 clones in the sample; about 93% occur only once, and about 7% lies in the top ten. Seattle enrolled patients during active infection and tracked them longitudinally. This entry is derived from a study of blood T cell repertoires in COVID-19. Looking at the study overall: Italy, Spain and the United States were the sources of the convalescent and acute COVID-19 samples. PBMCs, B-cell-depleted T cells, or T cells were the source of the cDNA or gDNA that made up the material.

Germline V gene lookup returns CDR1 MGHRA and CDR2 YSYEKL. Losses at the gene ends were 4 bases for V and 6 bases for J; bases not matched to a gene: 9. The CDR3 sequence is 16 residues long. V usage is TRBV4-1 and J usage is TRBJ2-1; TRBD1 matches at 10 bases. The sample was peripheral blood. The clonotype comes from a woman aged 30 to 39 with COVID-19, enrolled during active disease. Here the CDR3 reads CASSPGQGKIGNEQFF. Written as DNA, the CDR3 is TGCGCCAGCAGCCCGGGACAGGGGAAGATAGGCAATGAGCAGTTCTTC.